These 24 T cell receptor beta chains came from one sample sequenced in a study of T cell responses to AZD1222 COVID-19 vaccine. Repertoires were generated with immunoSEQ multiplex PCR, while TCRdb's copy carries only in-frame clones and drops some. The sample comprises under 200,000 clones, roughly 94% of which are singletons, and approximately 0.6% rests with the top ten. The material was peripheral blood, obtained on day 0 of AZD1222 vaccination. All receptors come from an adult in good health.

The chain employs TRBV7-2 and TRBJ2-1, with 13 bases aligning to TRBD2. V gave up 10 bases and J gave up 9 bases; unmatched junction bases: 9. The CDR3 has 14 residues. Germline assignment: CDR1 SGHTA and CDR2 FQGNSA. This CDR3 is CAIARTSGSSEQFF. CDR3 in DNA: TGTGCCATAGCCCGGACTAGCGGGAGTAGTGAGCAGTTCTTC.

This chain joins TRBV19 and TRBJ1-5; possible D gene TRBD1, 5 bases. With 7 bases removed from V and 7 bases from J, the gap between germline ends came to 17 bases. This CDR3 has 14 amino acids. Germline CDR1 reads LNHDA; CDR2 reads SQIVND (reference sequence). The DNA of the CDR3 is TGTGCCAGTACTGTTGAGGGGAGTCGGCAGCCCCAGCATTTT. Translating gives CASTVEGSRQPQHF.

Turning to this clone: A read error may account for a junction end that differs from germline. The rearrangement links TRBV20-1 to TRBJ1-3; a possible D gene is TRBD1 (6 bases). This CDR3 comprises 14 residues. Germline CDR1 is DFQATT and CDR2 is SNEGSKA (reference sequence). The CDR3 protein is CSASWGGSGNTTYF. The CDR3 nucleotides read TGCAGTGCTAGTTGGGGGGGCAGTGGAAACACCACATATTTT.

The chain has TRBV30 and TRBJ1-2, with unresolved D. Trimming stripped 4 bases from V and 3 bases from J, with 21 bases between. There are 16 residues in the CDR3. Germline CDR1 reads GTSNPN; CDR2 reads SVGIG (reference sequence). The CDR3 here is CAWTPPGVGWDYGYTF. CDR3 coding DNA: TGTGCCTGGACCCCCCCGGGTGTAGGCTGGGACTATGGCTACACCTTC.

This rearrangement joins TRBV11-2 to TRBJ2-7; D tentatively fits TRBD1 or TRBD2 (5 bases each). The CDR3 has 15 residues. Per germline, CDR1 SGHAT and CDR2 FQNNGV. With 2 bases removed from V and 2 bases from J, the gap between germline ends came to 13 bases. The CDR3 nucleotides are TGTGCCAGCAGCTTATGGGTGGGGGATCCCTACGAGCAGTACTTC. Protein sequence: CASSLWVGDPYEQYF.

This clone was recorded once. The V call is TRBV3-1 (or the pseudogene TRBV3-2), the J call TRBJ2-1; 14 bases match TRBD2. In germline, CDR1 is LGHDT, CDR2 YNNKEL (reference sequence). This CDR3 has 15 residues. V was pared by 5 bases and J by 8 bases, with 5 bases of the junction left unmatched. CDR3 bases: TGTGCCAGCAGCAGGGGACTAGCGGGAGTCGATGAGCAGTTCTTC. Its translation: CASSRGLAGVDEQFF.

This chain uses TRBV5-1 with TRBJ1-1; D gene unclear. Germline V lookup: CDR1 SGHRS, CDR2 YFSETQ. The length of the CDR3 is 14 residues. The V gene lost 3 bases and the J gene lost 0 bases, with 9 bases spanning the gap. The CDR3 nucleotides are TGCGCCAGCAGCTCGACCGGGATGAACACTGAAGCTTTCTTT. Amino acids: CASSSTGMNTEAFF.

This chain connects TRBV7-9 to TRBJ1-2; D might be TRBD1 (5 bases). The CDR3 has 17 amino acids. Germline CDR1 is SEHNR and CDR2 is FQNEAQ (reference sequence). The germline V and J ends were trimmed by 5 bases and 5 bases, with 24 bases remaining between them. CDR3: CASSPSQGTQGAYGYTF. CDR3 nucleotide sequence: TGTGCCAGCAGCCCCTCCCAAGGGACCCAGGGAGCGTATGGCTACACCTTC.

In nucleotides, the CDR3 is TGTGCCAGCCGGTCCCTAGCGGCTCCCTACGAGCAGTACTTC. Translation gives CASRSLAAPYEQYF. The gene calls are TRBV6-5 and TRBJ2-7; 7 bases align to TRBD2. The CDR3 spans 14 residues. In germline, CDR1 is MNHEY, CDR2 SVGAGI. V was clipped by 8 bases and J by 2 bases; unmatched bases: 9.

The rearrangement links TRBV15 to TRBJ1-2; 11 nucleotides line up with TRBD1. The CDR3 is 14 residues long. J gave up 7 bases and V 3 bases, and 4 bases lay outside the gene matches. The germline CDR1 and CDR2 sequences are LNHNV and YYDKDF (reference sequence). The CDR3, as DNA: TGTGCCACCAGCAGGGACAGGGGGCAGTTTGGCTACACCTTC. Translation gives CATSRDRGQFGYTF.

A word on this clone: Other DNA sequences in this sample translate to the same CDR3. V is TRBV5-1 and J is TRBJ1-4, with D hard to call. The V gene's germline CDR1 is SGHRS and CDR2 YFSETQ. This CDR3 spans 14 amino acids. The V end was cut by 0 bases, the J end by 8 bases, with 11 bases between. As DNA, the CDR3 is TGCGCCAGCAGCTTGGGCGGGATAGGGGAAAAACTGTTTTTT. Its protein is CASSLGGIGEKLFF.

The chain is built from TRBV5-6 and TRBJ1-1; D gene unclear. Trimming took off 0 bases at V and 5 bases at J, with 14 bases between the two ends. Germline CDR1 reads SGHDT; CDR2 reads YYEEEE. This CDR3 comprises 15 residues. The CDR3 bases are TGTGCCAGCAGCTTGGGTCCACCCCTGGGAACTGAAGCTTTCTTT. It is translated as CASSLGPPLGTEAFF.

The J gene is TRBJ2-2, the V gene TRBV25-1; possibly TRBD1 or TRBD2 for D (5 bases each). The germline CDR1 and CDR2 sequences are MGHDK and SYGVNS. The CDR3 totals 12 residues. V was pared by 4 bases and J by 5 bases, with 5 bases between. The CDR3 spells CASSGGTGELFF. In DNA form, the CDR3 reads TGTGCCAGCAGTGGGGGGACCGGGGAGCTGTTTTTT.

This clone was recorded once. One end of the junction does not line up with germline, which may come from a read error. V and J are TRBV7-9 and TRBJ2-5; TRBD2 matches at 7 bases. Germline CDR1 is SEHNR and CDR2 is FQNEAQ (reference sequence). CDR3 size: 13 residues. DNA for the CDR3: TGTGCCAGCAGTTTAGCGGGTGGGGAGACCCAGTACTTC. Protein: CASSLAGGETQYF.

The rearrangement links TRBV9 to TRBJ2-6; D gene unclear. Trimming stripped 3 bases from V and 1 base from J, with 5 bases between. The CDR3 has 14 amino acids. CDR1 SGDLS and CDR2 YYNGEE come from the germline V gene. This CDR3 is CASSEHSGANVLTF. The CDR3 DNA reads TGTGCCAGCAGCGAGCATTCTGGGGCCAACGTCCTGACTTTC.

This chain connects TRBV12-3 or TRBV12-4 to TRBJ2-7; D gene uncertain. V dropped 5 bases and J dropped 3 bases, with 11 bases sitting between them. This CDR3 comprises 13 residues. Here the CDR3 reads CASSGVRNYEQYF. The CDR3 region has the DNA TGTGCCAGCAGTGGGGTCAGAAACTACGAGCAGTACTTC.

The rearrangement links TRBV10-1 to TRBJ2-1; D is uncertain. V was pared by 6 bases and J by 0 bases, with 15 bases between. This CDR3 spans 16 amino acids. The germline V gene has CDR1 WNHNN and CDR2 SYGVQD (reference sequence). DNA of the CDR3: TGCGCCAGCAGCGGACGTGGGTCAGGCTCCTACAATGAGCAGTTCTTC. Translated: CASSGRGSGSYNEQFF.

The chain is built from TRBV30 and TRBJ1-5; the D gene is possibly TRBD1 (5 bases). CDR1 is GTSNPN, CDR2 SVGIG, per germline (reference sequence). V gave up 1 base and J gave up 7 bases, with 20 bases separating them. The CDR3 is 16 residues long. The CDR3 DNA sequence: TGTGCCTGGAGTGGGTATACTTCGGACACCCGACAGCCCCAGCATTTT. Translation gives CAWSGYTSDTRQPQHF. The complete variable domain, with remaining parts taken from reference TRBV30 and TRBJ1-5, reads SQTIHQWPATLVQPVGSPLSLECTVEGTSNPNLYWYRQAAGRGLQLLFYSVGIGQISSEVPQNLSASRPQDRQFILSSKKLLLSDSGFYLCAWSGYTSDTRQPQHFGDGTRLSIL.

CDR3 protein: CASSDSGEGNEQFF. CDR3 DNA: TGTGCCAGCAGTGACTCGGGTGAAGGCAATGAGCAGTTCTTC. The rearrangement uses TRBV6-4 and TRBJ2-1; D is unclear. The germline V gene has CDR1 MRHNA and CDR2 SNTAGT. V dropped 0 bases and J dropped 6 bases, with 9 bases sitting between them. There are 14 residues in the CDR3.

The chain couples TRBV4-1 to TRBJ1-1; D possibly corresponds to TRBD1 (5 bases). In germline, CDR1 is MGHRA, CDR2 YSYEKL. The length of the CDR3 is 13 residues. The ends were cut back, 1 base at V and 6 bases at J, with 9 bases in the middle. Here the CDR3 reads CASSQGTGAEAFF. DNA of the CDR3: TGCGCCAGCAGCCAAGGTACAGGAGCTGAAGCTTTCTTT.

The gene calls are TRBV5-4 and TRBJ1-1; a weak D match, TRBD1 (6 bases). V was clipped by 0 bases and J by 0 bases, with 9 bases between them. CDR1 is SGHNT and CDR2 is YYREEE in the germline V gene (reference sequence). The CDR3 is 15 amino acids. The CDR3 bases are TGTGCCAGCAGCTTGGAAAGGGGGATGAACACTGAAGCTTTCTTT. This sequence encodes CASSLERGMNTEAFF. Using reference TRBV5-4 and TRBJ1-1 for the parts outside the CDR3, the full variable domain is ETGVTQSPTHLIKTRGQQVTLRCSSQSGHNTVSWYQQALGQGPQFIFQYYREEENGRGNFPPRFSGLQFPNYSSELNVNALELDDSALYLCASSLERGMNTEAFFGQGTRLTVV.

This chain joins TRBV12-3 or TRBV12-4 and TRBJ1-6, with no clear D. V lost 5 bases to trimming and J lost 2 bases, with 1 base between them. This CDR3 is 12 amino acids long. CDR3 DNA sequence: TGTGCCAGCAGTCCCTATAATTCACCCCTCCACTTT. Protein: CASSPYNSPLHF.

This clone appeared a single time. The CDR3 nucleotides are TGTGCCAGCAGTTTCGCAGGGACCGGGGAGCTGTTTTTT. Protein sequence: CASSFAGTGELFF. This rearrangement joins TRBV12-3 or TRBV12-4 to TRBJ2-2, with D perhaps matching TRBD1 (5 bases). The CDR3 is 13 amino acids. V was pared by 3 bases and J by 5 bases, with 7 bases between.

The chain links TRBV7-9 to TRBJ1-4; 7 positions match TRBD1. The CDR3 length is 15 residues. The junction had 7 bases not matched to a gene; V was cut back by 3 bases and J by 6 bases. CDR1 SEHNR and CDR2 FQNEAQ come from the germline V gene (reference sequence). The CDR3 loop is CASSLNRGEDEKLFF. The CDR3 nucleotides are TGTGCCAGCAGCTTGAACAGGGGAGAGGATGAAAAACTGTTTTTT.